This TCR beta chain was captured by sequencing in a study of T cell responses to AZD1222 COVID-19 vaccine. Comments on this clone: Its antigen is not identified.

Germline-derived CDR1 and CDR2 are MDHEN and SYDVKM. This CDR3 is built from 14 residues. Deletions cut 5 bases from V and 4 bases from J, with 12 bases between. The assay was immunoSEQ multiplex PCR, and TCRdb's table has in-frame clones only and misses some. This sample has roughly 70,000 clones; about 93% occur once, and the top ten carry approximately 6.3%. Overall study findings and caveats: Repertoires in all cases were sampled only once the peak T cell response had passed. With two AZD1222 doses given, Spike-specific TCR breadth and depth both rose. The study found vaccine-associated CD4 TCRs spanning spike, dominant at 160-218 and 743-854.

The clonotype comes from an adult who received the MenACWY meningococcal vaccine as a control. The gene calls are TRBV28 and TRBJ2-1, with D possibly being TRBD1 (6 bases). The source material was peripheral blood, sampled 28 days after the second dose of the MenACWY control vaccine. The CDR3 reads CASSPPGTYNEQFF. The CDR3, as DNA: TGTGCCAGCAGTCCCCCTGGGACATACAATGAGCAGTTCTTC.